Following are 5 T cell receptor beta chains from one sample sequenced in a study of blood T cells in healthy people across ages. The authors ran a second PCR of about 6 to 12 cycles using a sample-barcoded 5' primer and a J-beta primer mix. TCRdb re-called the 5' RACE reads through MiXCR, storing one row per CDR3 protein. The table shows 750,000 to 950,000 distinct CDR3 sequences, with about 55% occurring only once. Sequences were obtained from blood. The receptors come from a man older than 75 in good health.

This chain uses TRBV27 with TRBJ1-2; tentative D call: TRBD1 (6 bases). CDR3 size: 11 residues. Looked up from germline, CDR1 is MNHEY and CDR2 is SMNVEV (reference sequence). V gave up 8 bases and J gave up 10 bases, with 14 bases separating them. The CDR3 DNA follows: TGTGCCAGCGGCCTGAGACAGGTCTACACCTTC. Encoded protein: CASGLRQVYTF.

As for this clonotype: Sequence at one end of the junction differs from germline and may be a read error. V gene TRBV4-2 combines with J gene TRBJ1-2; 7 bases fit TRBD1. Germline V gives CDR1 LGHNA, CDR2 YNFKEQ. This CDR3 is 14 amino acids long. This chain's CDR3 is CASNQDQGGGGYTF. The CDR3 DNA follows: TGTGCCAGCAACCAAGATCAAGGGGGCGGTGGCTACACCTTC.

The chain recombines TRBV25-1 with TRBJ1-2, with D hard to call. The CDR3 sequence is 12 residues long. CDR1 and CDR2 from the germline V gene are MGHDK and SYGVNS. Between the trimmed V and J ends, which lost 7 bases and 5 bases, there was a span of 11 bases. CDR3: CASMEGRYGYTF. CDR3 bases: TGTGCCAGCATGGAGGGCCGATATGGCTACACCTTC.

The rearrangement uses TRBV30 and TRBJ1-2, with 7 bases aligning to TRBD1. Per germline, CDR1 GTSNPN and CDR2 SVGIG (reference sequence). With 5 bases clipped from V and 8 bases from J, the junction kept 8 bases outside the gene matches. There are 12 residues in the CDR3. The CDR3 nucleotides are TGTGCCTGGGGACAGGAACGAGGGGGCTACACCTTC. The encoded protein is CAWGQERGGYTF.

V usage is TRBV7-9 and J usage is TRBJ2-7; D perhaps matches TRBD1 (5 bases). This CDR3 is 13 amino acids long. The V and J ends lost 3 bases and 3 bases respectively, with 9 bases between them. The germline CDR1 and CDR2 sequences are SEHNR and FQNEAQ (reference sequence). The CDR3 nucleotides are TGTGCCAGCAGCTTTGGGGCGCTCTACGAGCAGTACTTC. The encoded protein is CASSFGALYEQYF.